A single sample gave rise to the 14 T cell receptor beta chains below, sequenced in a study of cytomegalovirus exposure and HLA in healthy donors. The study ran its PCR with 60 Vbeta and 13 Jbeta primers. Measured with immunoSEQ multiplex PCR; TCRdb has only the in-frame clones, and not every one. This table has roughly 110,000 clones, over 70% appearing once. Sequenced material: PBMCs. These receptor sequences come from a boy aged 5-17 years in good health and CMV-seronegative.

The V call is TRBV4-3, the J call TRBJ1-2; unclear D gene. The CDR3 sequence is 14 residues long. The V gene lost 4 bases and the J gene lost 6 bases, with 15 bases spanning the gap. In germline, CDR1 is LGHNA, CDR2 YSLEER. CDR3 sequence reads: CASSPGRGTDGYTF. The CDR3 bases are TGCGCCAGCAGCCCCGGTCGCGGTACTGATGGCTACACCTTC.

The rearrangement links TRBV9 to TRBJ1-2, with 7 bases fitting TRBD1. V lost 3 bases, J lost 8 bases, and 13 bases stayed unmatched. Germline CDR1 and CDR2: SGDLS and YYNGEE. The CDR3 runs to 15 residues. CDR3 residues: CASSARPTGFRGYTF. CDR3 sequence (DNA): TGTGCCAGCAGCGCCCGGCCGACAGGGTTTCGGGGCTACACCTTC.

The chain is built from TRBV2 and TRBJ1-5; no reliable D call. Trimming cost V 3 bases and J 3 bases, with 18 bases left between them. The CDR3 totals 17 residues. Germline V gene sequence: CDR1 SNHLY, CDR2 FYNNEI. The CDR3 sequence: CASSDTSGLNLNQPQHF. The CDR3 nucleotides are TGTGCCAGCAGTGATACGTCAGGCCTGAACCTCAATCAGCCCCAGCATTTT.

This rearrangement joins TRBV5-4 to TRBJ2-7; 7 bases fit TRBD1. This CDR3 has 15 residues. CDR1 is SGHNT, CDR2 YYREEE, per germline (reference sequence). Losses at the gene ends were 3 bases for V and 0 bases for J; bases not matched to a gene: 6. The CDR3 is CASSSDRARSYEQYF. CDR3 nucleotides: TGTGCCAGCAGCTCAGACAGGGCACGCTCCTACGAGCAGTACTTC.

The rearrangement uses TRBV19 and TRBJ2-7; 7 nucleotides line up with TRBD2. Germline trimming cut 3 bases from V and 6 bases from J; bases unmatched to any gene: 8. The germline V gene has CDR1 LNHDA and CDR2 SQIVND (reference sequence). CDR3 length: 14 residues. CDR3 sequence reads: CASSIREGPIEQYF. The CDR3 DNA follows: TGTGCCAGTAGTATCAGGGAGGGGCCCATCGAGCAGTACTTC.

This clone was detected only once. The genes are TRBV27 and TRBJ1-1, with D hard to call. Per the germline V gene, CDR1 is MNHEY and CDR2 is SMNVEV (reference sequence). The length of the CDR3 is 13 residues. Trimming took 7 bases from V and 1 from J, leaving 10 bases between them. This CDR3 is CASTPGENTEAFF. For the CDR3, the DNA is TGTGCCAGCACCCCGGGTGAGAACACTGAAGCTTTCTTT.

The V call is TRBV7-6, the J call TRBJ1-1; 10 bases line up with TRBD1. The V gene's germline CDR1 is SGHVS and CDR2 FNYEAQ. With 5 bases clipped from V and 7 bases from J, the junction kept 10 bases outside the gene matches. The CDR3 has 15 residues. The CDR3 sequence: CASSQLDRGGGEAFF. The CDR3 DNA follows: TGTGCCAGCAGCCAGCTGGACAGGGGGGGCGGTGAAGCTTTCTTT.

There are a few counts of this clone. The chain recombines TRBV10-3 with TRBJ2-7; no reliable D call. This CDR3 spans 12 amino acids. Germline V gene sequence: CDR1 ENHRY, CDR2 SYGVKD. Trimming removed 4 bases at V and 1 base at J, with 5 bases between. The CDR3 loop is CAISVSSYEQYF. The DNA of the CDR3 is TGTGCCATCAGTGTCAGTTCCTACGAGCAGTACTTC.

This clone turned up a few times. This chain links TRBV21-1 with TRBJ1-1; the DNA was not used to check the table's D call, TRBD1. TRBV21-1 is recorded as a pseudogene. CDR3 length: 17 residues. CDR3 in DNA: TGTGCCAGCAGTACTCCGGTAAGGGACAGGGGTTACACTGAAGCTTTCTTT. Translation gives CASSTPVRDRGYTEAFF.

The rearrangement uses TRBV7-9 and TRBJ2-7; D might be TRBD1 (6 bases). CDR1 is SEHNR and CDR2 is FQNEAQ in the germline V gene (reference sequence). The CDR3 is 15 residues long. V was trimmed by 5 bases and J by 3 bases, leaving 17 bases between them. The DNA of the CDR3 is TGTGCCAGCAGCCGAACGACCGGGACACGCTACGAGCAGTACTTC. Residues: CASSRTTGTRYEQYF.

The chain carries TRBV5-1 and TRBJ2-5; D might be TRBD1 (6 bases). CDR1 is SGHRS and CDR2 is YFSETQ in the germline V gene. V was cut by 10 bases and J by 2 bases, with 21 bases left in between. The CDR3 extends over 15 amino acids. The CDR3 sequence: CASKRGIPFQETQYF. As DNA, the CDR3 is TGCGCCTCCAAAAGGGGGATCCCCTTTCAAGAGACCCAGTACTTC.

V usage is TRBV5-6 and J usage is TRBJ1-1; a possible D gene is TRBD1 (5 bases). The CDR3 contains 14 residues. The V end lost 4 bases, the J end lost 5 bases, and 15 bases lay between the germline ends. Germline V gene data show CDR1 as SGHDT and CDR2 as YYEEEE. CDR3 coding DNA: TGTGCCAGCAGCCTCCGTGGGGGGGGGACTGAAGCTTTCTTT. It yields the protein CASSLRGGGTEAFF.

The chain links TRBV27 to TRBJ1-1, with TRBD1 identical over 7 bases. This CDR3 is 14 amino acids long. J lost 10 bases, V lost 1 base, and 9 bases had no gene match. Per germline, CDR1 MNHEY and CDR2 SMNVEV (reference sequence). In DNA form, the CDR3 reads TGTGCCAGCAGTTTATATGGGACAGAGGACGGAGCTTTCTTT. It specifies CASSLYGTEDGAFF.

This clone was seen only a few times. The V and J genes are TRBV5-1 and TRBJ1-1, with 7 bases matching TRBD1. The CDR3 totals 16 residues. The J segment lost 9 bases and the V segment lost 3 bases, leaving 17 bases of the junction unmatched. The germline V gene encodes CDR1 SGHRS and CDR2 YFSETQ. The CDR3 loop reads CASSSGQNTAGAKAFF. The CDR3 nucleotides read TGCGCCAGCAGCTCGGGACAGAACACCGCCGGGGCGAAAGCTTTCTTT.